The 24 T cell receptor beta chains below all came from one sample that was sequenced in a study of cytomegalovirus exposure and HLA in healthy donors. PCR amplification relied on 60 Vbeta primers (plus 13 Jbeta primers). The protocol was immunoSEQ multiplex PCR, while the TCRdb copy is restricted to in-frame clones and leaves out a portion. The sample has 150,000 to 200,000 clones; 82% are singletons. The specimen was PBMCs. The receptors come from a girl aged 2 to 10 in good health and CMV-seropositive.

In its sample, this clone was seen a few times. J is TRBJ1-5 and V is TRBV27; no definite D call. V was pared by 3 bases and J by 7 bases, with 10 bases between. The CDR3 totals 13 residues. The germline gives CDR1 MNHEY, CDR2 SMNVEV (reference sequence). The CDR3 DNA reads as TGTGCCAGCAGTTTTGGTTCCGGGCAGCCCCAGCATTTT. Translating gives CASSFGSGQPQHF.

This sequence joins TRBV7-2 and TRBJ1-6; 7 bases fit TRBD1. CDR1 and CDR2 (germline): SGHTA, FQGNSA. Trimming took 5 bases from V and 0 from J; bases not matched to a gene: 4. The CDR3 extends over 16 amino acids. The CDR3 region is CASSRRDSSYNSPLHF. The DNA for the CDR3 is TGTGCCAGCAGCCGCAGGGACAGCTCCTATAATTCACCCCTCCACTTT.

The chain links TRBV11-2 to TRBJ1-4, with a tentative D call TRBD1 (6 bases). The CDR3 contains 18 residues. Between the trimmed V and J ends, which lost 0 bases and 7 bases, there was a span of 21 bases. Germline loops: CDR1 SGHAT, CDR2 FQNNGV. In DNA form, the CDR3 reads TGTGCCAGCAGCTTAGATTGTTGCAGGGGCCCAAGTGGTGAAAAACTGTTTTTT. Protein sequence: CASSLDCCRGPSGEKLFF.

The CDR3 DNA sequence: TGTGCCAGCAGTGAGGGCCAGAATAGCAATCAGCCCCAGCATTTT. It is translated as CASSEGQNSNQPQHF. The rearrangement uses TRBV6-1 and TRBJ1-5, with D unresolved. CDR1 is MNHNS and CDR2 is SASEGT in the germline V gene. The V gene lost 3 bases and the J gene lost 0 bases, with 9 bases spanning the gap. The CDR3 is made up of 15 amino acids.

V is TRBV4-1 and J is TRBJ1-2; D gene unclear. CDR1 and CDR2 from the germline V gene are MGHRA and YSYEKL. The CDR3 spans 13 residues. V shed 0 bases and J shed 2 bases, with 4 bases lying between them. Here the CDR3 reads CASSQDRNYGYTF. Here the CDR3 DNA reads TGCGCCAGCAGCCAAGACAGGAACTATGGCTACACCTTC.

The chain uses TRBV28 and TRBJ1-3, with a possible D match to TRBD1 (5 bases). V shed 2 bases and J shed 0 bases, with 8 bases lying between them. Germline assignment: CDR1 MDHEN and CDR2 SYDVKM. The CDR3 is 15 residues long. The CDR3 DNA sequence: TGTGCCAGCAGTTTAAGGGGTATCTCTGGAAACACCATATATTTT. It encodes CASSLRGISGNTIYF.

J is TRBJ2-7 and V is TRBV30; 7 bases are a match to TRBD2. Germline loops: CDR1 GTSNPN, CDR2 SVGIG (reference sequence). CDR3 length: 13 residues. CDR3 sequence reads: CVAGEAGAFEQYF. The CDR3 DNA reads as TGTGTGGCCGGAGAGGCGGGAGCTTTCGAGCAGTACTTC.

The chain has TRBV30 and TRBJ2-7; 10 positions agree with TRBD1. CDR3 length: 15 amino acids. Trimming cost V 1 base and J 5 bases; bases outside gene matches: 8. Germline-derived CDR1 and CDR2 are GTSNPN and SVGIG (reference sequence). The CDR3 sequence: CAWSGPETGGHEQYF. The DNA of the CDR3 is TGTGCCTGGAGTGGACCCGAGACAGGGGGCCACGAGCAGTACTTC.

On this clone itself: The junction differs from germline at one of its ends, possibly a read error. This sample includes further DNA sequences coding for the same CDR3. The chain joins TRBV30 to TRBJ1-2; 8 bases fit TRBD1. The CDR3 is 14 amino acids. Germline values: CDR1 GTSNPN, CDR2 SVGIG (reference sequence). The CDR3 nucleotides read TGTGCCTGGAGTGGGATTACAGGGGGTTATGGCTACACCTTT. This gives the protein CAWSGITGGYGYTF.

The CDR3 region is CASSQDRGQGANEQYF. CDR3 coding DNA: TGCGCCAGCAGCCAAGATAGAGGACAGGGGGCTAACGAGCAGTACTTC. The chain has TRBV4-1 and TRBJ2-7; TRBD1 matches 11 bases. The CDR3 length is 16 residues. From germline, CDR1 is MGHRA and CDR2 YSYEKL. With 0 bases clipped from V and 5 bases from J, the junction kept 6 bases outside the gene matches.

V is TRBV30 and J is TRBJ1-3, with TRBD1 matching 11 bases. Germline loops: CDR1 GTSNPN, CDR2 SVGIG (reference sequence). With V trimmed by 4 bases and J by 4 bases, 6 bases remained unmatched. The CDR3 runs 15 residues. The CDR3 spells CAWNPGQGVGNTIYF. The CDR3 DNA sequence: TGTGCCTGGAATCCGGGACAGGGGGTAGGAAACACCATATATTTT. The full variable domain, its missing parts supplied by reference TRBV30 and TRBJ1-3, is SQTIHQWPATLVQPVGSPLSLECTVEGTSNPNLYWYRQAAGRGLQLLFYSVGIGQISSEVPQNLSASRPQDRQFILSSKKLLLSDSGFYLCAWNPGQGVGNTIYFGEGSWLTVV.

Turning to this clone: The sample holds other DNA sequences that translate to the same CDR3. CDR3 region: CASSLKGTVLNQPQHF. The CDR3 DNA is TGTGCCAGCAGTTTAAAAGGGACAGTCCTAAATCAGCCCCAGCATTTT. The chain links TRBV28 to TRBJ1-5; 7 bases match TRBD1. There are 16 residues in the CDR3. The J segment lost 4 bases and the V segment lost 2 bases, leaving 8 bases of the junction unmatched. CDR1 and CDR2 from the germline V gene are MDHEN and SYDVKM.

In DNA, the CDR3 is TGCGCCAGCAGCCCGCCCGGGCGGGAACGCACAGATACGCAGTATTTT. This encodes CASSPPGRERTDTQYF. The chain carries TRBV4-1 and TRBJ2-3, with D possibly being TRBD2 (6 bases). The CDR3 consists of 16 residues. Germline assignment: CDR1 MGHRA and CDR2 YSYEKL. Deletions cut 4 bases from V and 1 base from J, with 15 bases between.

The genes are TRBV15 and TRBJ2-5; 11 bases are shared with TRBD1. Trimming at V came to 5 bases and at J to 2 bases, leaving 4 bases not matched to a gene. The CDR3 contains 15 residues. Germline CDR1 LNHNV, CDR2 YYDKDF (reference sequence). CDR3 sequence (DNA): TGTGCCACCAGCGCTTGGGACAGGGGGCAAGAGACCCAGTACTTC. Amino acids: CATSAWDRGQETQYF.

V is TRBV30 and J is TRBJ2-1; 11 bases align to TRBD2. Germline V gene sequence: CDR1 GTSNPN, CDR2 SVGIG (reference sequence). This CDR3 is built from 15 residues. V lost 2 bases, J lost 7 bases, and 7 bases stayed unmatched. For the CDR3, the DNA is TGTGCCTGGAGTACATTAGCGGGAGGGAGAAATGAGCAGTTCTTC. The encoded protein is CAWSTLAGGRNEQFF. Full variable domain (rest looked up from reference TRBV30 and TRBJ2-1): SQTIHQWPATLVQPVGSPLSLECTVEGTSNPNLYWYRQAAGRGLQLLFYSVGIGQISSEVPQNLSASRPQDRQFILSSKKLLLSDSGFYLCAWSTLAGGRNEQFFGPGTRLTVL.

The CDR3 loop reads CASSPQGAQWETQYF. CDR3 coding DNA: TGTGCCAGCAGTCCACAGGGGGCGCAATGGGAGACCCAGTACTTC. The chain uses TRBV27 and TRBJ2-5, with 9 bases lining up with TRBD1. Germline CDR1 reads MNHEY; CDR2 reads SMNVEV (reference sequence). The trim removed 5 bases at V and 5 bases at J, leaving 9 bases unmatched. The CDR3 has 15 residues.

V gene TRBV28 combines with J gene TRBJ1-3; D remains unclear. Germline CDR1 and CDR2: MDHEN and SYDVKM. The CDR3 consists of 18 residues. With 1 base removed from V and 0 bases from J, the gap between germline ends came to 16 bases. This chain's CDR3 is CASSLFGSVGTSGNTIYF. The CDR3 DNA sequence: TGTGCCAGCAGTTTATTCGGGTCTGTTGGCACCTCTGGAAACACCATATATTTT.

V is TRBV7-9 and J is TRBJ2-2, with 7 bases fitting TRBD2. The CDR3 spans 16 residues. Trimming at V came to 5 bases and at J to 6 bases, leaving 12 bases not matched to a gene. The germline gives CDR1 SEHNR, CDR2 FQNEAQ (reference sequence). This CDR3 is CASSPEAGAVSGELFF. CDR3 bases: TGTGCCAGCAGCCCCGAGGCGGGAGCAGTTTCCGGGGAGCTGTTTTTT.

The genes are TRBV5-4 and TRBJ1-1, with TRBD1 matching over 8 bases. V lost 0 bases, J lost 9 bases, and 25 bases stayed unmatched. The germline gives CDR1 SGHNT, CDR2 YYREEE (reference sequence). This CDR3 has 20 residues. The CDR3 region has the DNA TGTGCCAGCAGCTTGGAAAGGGCGGCTGCAGGGGGCGAGGTCCCGGTCCAAGCTTTCTTT. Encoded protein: CASSLERAAAGGEVPVQAFF.

In nucleotides, the CDR3 is TGTGCCAGCAGTGTCGAGGCGGAGACCGAGACCCAGTACTTC. It translates to CASSVEAETETQYF. The chain links TRBV25-1 to TRBJ2-5; D not resolved. The V gene's germline CDR1 is MGHDK and CDR2 SYGVNS. V gave up 4 bases and J gave up 5 bases, with 14 bases separating them. The CDR3 sequence is 14 residues long.

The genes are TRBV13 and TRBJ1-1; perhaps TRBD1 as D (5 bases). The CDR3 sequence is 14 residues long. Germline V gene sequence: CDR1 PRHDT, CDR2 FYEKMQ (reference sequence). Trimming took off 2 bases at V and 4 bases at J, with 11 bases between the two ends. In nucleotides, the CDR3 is TGTGCCAGCAGCTTATGGGCGGGGGGCACTGAAGCTTTCTTT. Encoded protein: CASSLWAGGTEAFF.

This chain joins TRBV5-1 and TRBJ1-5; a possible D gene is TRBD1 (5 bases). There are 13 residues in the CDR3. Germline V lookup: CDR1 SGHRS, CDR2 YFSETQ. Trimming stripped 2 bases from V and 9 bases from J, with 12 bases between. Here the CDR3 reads CASSFAGVSPQHF. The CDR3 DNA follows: TGCGCCAGCAGCTTTGCGGGGGTCTCGCCCCAGCATTTT.

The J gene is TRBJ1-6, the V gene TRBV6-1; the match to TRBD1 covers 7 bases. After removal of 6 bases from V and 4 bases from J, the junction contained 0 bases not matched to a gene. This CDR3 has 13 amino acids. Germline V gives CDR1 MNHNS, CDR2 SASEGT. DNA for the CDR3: TGTGCCAGCAGGGGACAGTATAATTCACCCCTCCACTTT. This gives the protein CASRGQYNSPLHF.

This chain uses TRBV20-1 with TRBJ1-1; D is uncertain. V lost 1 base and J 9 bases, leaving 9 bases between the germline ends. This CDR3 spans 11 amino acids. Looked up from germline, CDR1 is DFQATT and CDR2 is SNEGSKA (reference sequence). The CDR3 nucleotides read TGCAGTGCTAGAGCCGGGGAGCAAGCTTTCTTT. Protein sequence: CSARAGEQAFF.